The 19 T cell receptor beta chains below all came from one sample that was sequenced in a study of cytomegalovirus exposure and HLA in healthy donors. PCR amplification relied on 60 Vbeta primers (plus 13 Jbeta primers). TCRdb keeps only in-frame clones here, not all; method: immunoSEQ multiplex PCR. The profile shows more than 150,000 clones, 87% of them singletons. The sequenced sample was PBMCs. Receptors were obtained from a girl under three years old in good health and CMV-seronegative.

V and J are TRBV19 and TRBJ2-3, with 9 bases aligning to TRBD1. The junction had 15 bases not matched to a gene; V was cut back by 6 bases and J by 8 bases. The CDR3 has 16 amino acids. Germline V gene sequence: CDR1 LNHDA, CDR2 SQIVND (reference sequence). CDR3 DNA sequence: TGTGCCAGTAGGCGCGACAGGGGGAAGCGCAGCGTTACGCAGTATTTT. It specifies CASRRDRGKRSVTQYF.

This chain links TRBV11-3 with TRBJ2-7; D not resolved. The V gene lost 2 bases and the J gene lost 0 bases, with 8 bases spanning the gap. In germline, CDR1 is SGHNT, CDR2 YENEEA. The CDR3 spans 14 residues. As DNA, the CDR3 is TGTGCCAGCAGCTTATACCCAGGCTCCTACGAGCAGTACTTC. The encoded protein is CASSLYPGSYEQYF.

The chain recombines TRBV30 with TRBJ2-7; D might be TRBD1 (5 bases). With 4 bases removed from V and 4 bases from J, the gap between germline ends came to 14 bases. Germline assignment: CDR1 GTSNPN and CDR2 SVGIG (reference sequence). The CDR3 is made up of 13 amino acids. This CDR3 reads CAWNGAGRYEQYF. In DNA, the CDR3 is TGTGCCTGGAATGGGGCCGGGCGGTACGAGCAGTACTTC.

The V call is TRBV6-1, the J call TRBJ2-1; 8 bases agree with TRBD2. Germline loops: CDR1 MNHNS, CDR2 SASEGT. The CDR3 sequence is 15 residues long. With 0 bases clipped from V and 2 bases from J, the junction kept 0 bases outside the gene matches. CDR3 DNA: TGTGCCAGCAGTGAAGCTAGCGGGACCTACAATGAGCAGTTCTTC. It encodes CASSEASGTYNEQFF.

The chain carries TRBV4-1 and TRBJ2-7; TRBD2 matches at 7 bases. Trimming cost V 5 bases and J 3 bases; bases outside gene matches: 13. The germline V gene encodes CDR1 MGHRA and CDR2 YSYEKL. This CDR3 comprises 16 residues. CDR3 nucleotide sequence: TGCGCCAGCAGCTATGGGGGGAGGGCCAATGTCTACGAGCAGTACTTC. This sequence encodes CASSYGGRANVYEQYF.

V gene TRBV7-8 combines with J gene TRBJ1-1; TRBD1 agrees at 12 bases. The length of the CDR3 is 17 residues. Germline CDR1 SGHVS, CDR2 FQNEAQ. The trim removed 1 base at V and 5 bases at J, leaving 8 bases unmatched. CDR3 coding DNA: TGTGCCAGCAGCTTAGTGGGACAGGGGGCGGTCCGGACTGAAGCTTTCTTT. Its translation is CASSLVGQGAVRTEAFF.

Only a few counts were recorded for this clone. The chain combines TRBV4-1 with TRBJ2-7, with unresolved D. The CDR3 runs to 16 residues. Germline loops: CDR1 MGHRA, CDR2 YSYEKL. The V end was cut by 0 bases, the J end by 2 bases, with 14 bases between. CDR3 in amino acids: CASSQERLYSPYEQYF. For the CDR3, the DNA is TGCGCCAGCAGCCAAGAGCGTCTGTATTCCCCCTACGAGCAGTACTTC.

This clone occurred a few times. The V gene is TRBV27, the J gene TRBJ1-2, with TRBD1 matching over 8 bases. V shed 0 bases and J 7 bases; nucleotides not matched to a gene: 7. CDR1 and CDR2 (germline): MNHEY, SMNVEV (reference sequence). This CDR3 has 15 residues. The CDR3 here is CASSLSDREIGGYTF. In DNA, the CDR3 is TGTGCCAGCAGTTTATCGGACAGGGAAATAGGTGGCTACACCTTC.

This clone showed up just once. CDR3: CASSTGTGAGYGYTF. As DNA, the CDR3 is TGTGCCAGTAGTACGGGGACAGGGGCTGGCTATGGCTACACCTTC. This sequence joins TRBV19 and TRBJ1-2; TRBD1 matches 10 bases. Germline V gene data show CDR1 as LNHDA and CDR2 as SQIVND (reference sequence). V lost 4 bases and J lost 4; bases outside the gene matches: 6. CDR3 length: 15 amino acids. The full variable domain, its missing parts supplied by reference TRBV19 and TRBJ1-2, is DGGITQSPKYLFRKEGQNVTLSCEQNLNHDAMYWYRQDPGQGLRLIYYSQIVNDFQKGDIAEGYSVSREKKESFPLTVTSAQKNPTAFYLCASSTGTGAGYGYTFGSGTRLTVV.

The chain joins TRBV7-9 to TRBJ1-1; D call uncertain. Trimming pared 6 bases from V and 3 bases from J, leaving 20 bases between. The CDR3 runs 16 residues. From germline, CDR1 is SEHNR and CDR2 FQNEAQ (reference sequence). The CDR3 reads CASRDWKTVKDTEAFF. CDR3 DNA: TGTGCCAGCAGGGACTGGAAAACAGTCAAGGACACTGAAGCTTTCTTT. The full variable domain, in which reference TRBV7-9 and TRBJ1-1 provide the parts outside the CDR3, is DTGVSQNPRHKITKRGQNVTFRCDPISEHNRLYWYRQTLGQGPEFLTYFQNEAQLEKSRLLSDRFSAERPKGSFSTLEIQRTEQGDSAMYLCASRDWKTVKDTEAFFGQGTRLTVV.

This chain joins TRBV19 and TRBJ1-2; D uncertain. The germline gives CDR1 LNHDA, CDR2 SQIVND (reference sequence). This CDR3 contains 15 residues. The ends were cut back, 0 bases at V and 3 bases at J, with 11 bases in the middle. The CDR3 bases are TGTGCCAGTAGTATAGATCCGGTCACGTACTATGGCTACACCTTC. It specifies CASSIDPVTYYGYTF.

The chain is built from TRBV4-3 and TRBJ2-7; 9 bases agree with TRBD1. This CDR3 has 16 amino acids. The germline gives CDR1 LGHNA, CDR2 YSLEER. The V segment lost 0 bases and the J segment 3 bases; nucleotides outside the gene matches: 6. This chain's CDR3 is CASSQDPGDRVYEQYF. The CDR3 coding sequence is TGCGCCAGCAGCCAAGATCCGGGGGACAGGGTCTACGAGCAGTACTTC.

The chain employs TRBV7-3 and TRBJ2-3; D might be TRBD2 (5 bases). Germline V lookup: CDR1 SGHTA, CDR2 FQGTGA. V lost 3 bases and J lost 6, with 10 bases in between. The CDR3 has 13 residues. The CDR3 sequence: CASSLTRGDTQYF. CDR3 DNA sequence: TGTGCCAGCAGCTTGACACGAGGGGATACGCAGTATTTT.

With regard to this clone: One end of the junction does not line up with germline, which may come from a read error. The CDR3, as DNA: TGTGCCATCGGTGAAGCTATCTCTGGAAACACCATATATTTT. Protein product: CAIGEAISGNTIYF. The genes are TRBV10-3 and TRBJ1-3, with D unclear. This CDR3 is built from 14 residues. Germline values: CDR1 ENHRY, CDR2 SYGVKD.

The gene calls are TRBV2 and TRBJ2-5; weak D call: TRBD2 (6 bases). Germline CDR1 SNHLY, CDR2 FYNNEI. This CDR3 contains 15 residues. The ends were cut back, 5 bases at V and 5 bases at J, with 18 bases in the middle. Here the CDR3 DNA reads TGTGCCAGCAGTACCGGGACTCACAAGGGGGAGACCCAGTACTTC. This gives the protein CASSTGTHKGETQYF.

The chain employs TRBV27 and TRBJ1-3; 7 nucleotides agree with TRBD1. The CDR3 is 15 amino acids. CDR1 MNHEY and CDR2 SMNVEV come from the germline V gene (reference sequence). V lost 4 bases, J lost 3 bases, and 6 bases stayed unmatched. In DNA form, the CDR3 reads TGTGCCAGCAGTTCCGAGGGGGCAGTTGGAAACACCATATATTTT. Translated, it gives CASSSEGAVGNTIYF.

V and J are TRBV6-1 and TRBJ2-2; tentative D call: TRBD2 (6 bases). CDR1 and CDR2 (germline): MNHNS, SASEGT. With 10 bases removed from V and 0 bases from J, the gap between germline ends came to 12 bases. CDR3 length: 14 residues. The CDR3 region is CATVLAPNTGELFF. CDR3 DNA: TGTGCCACCGTACTAGCCCCGAACACCGGGGAGCTGTTTTTT.

The CDR3 DNA follows: TGTGCCAGCAGCTTAGTCTCAGCCGGACTAGCCCCTGATACGCAGTATTTT. Translating it yields CASSLVSAGLAPDTQYF. The V and J genes are TRBV7-6 and TRBJ2-3; 8 nucleotides line up with TRBD2. The CDR3 covers 17 residues. V lost 1 base, J lost 6 bases, and 12 bases stayed unmatched. The germline V gene encodes CDR1 SGHVS and CDR2 FNYEAQ.

The V and J genes are TRBV27 and TRBJ2-7; 9 bases align to TRBD1. With V trimmed by 3 bases and J by 5 bases, 14 bases remained unmatched. The CDR3 has 17 residues. In germline, CDR1 is MNHEY, CDR2 SMNVEV (reference sequence). This chain's CDR3 is CASSFLAGTGLNHEQYF. The CDR3 DNA follows: TGTGCCAGCAGTTTTTTGGCGGGGACAGGGCTAAACCACGAGCAGTACTTC.